This TCR beta chain was recovered during a study of T cell responses to AZD1222 COVID-19 vaccine. Study findings and constraints: In all cases, repertoires were sampled only after the peak T cell response.

Profiled with immunoSEQ multiplex PCR; TCRdb holds only in-frame clones, not every one. This repertoire shows about 140,000 clones, 70% to 90% found once; its top ten account for nearly 3.5%. About this clone: Its cognate antigen is unknown.

CDR1 is SGHRS and CDR2 is YFSETQ in the germline V gene. CDR3 length equals 13 residues. Trimming cost V 6 bases and J 7 bases; bases outside gene matches: 6. The chain links TRBV5-1 to TRBJ2-2, with TRBD1 matching over 7 bases. Sample: peripheral blood, taken on day 0 of AZD1222 vaccination. The sequence came from an adult in good health. The CDR3: CASNTGEVGELFF. In nucleotides, the CDR3 is TGCGCCAGCAATACAGGGGAAGTCGGGGAGCTGTTTTTT.